The T cell receptor (beta chain) under discussion was sequenced for a study of HIV-infected patients and healthy controls. General study findings and limits: Significantly higher mean Gini indices appeared in HIV-infected repertoires, possibly reflecting oligoclonality.

Reverse transcription used about 510 ng RNA and constant-region primers for alpha and beta. Alpha and beta chain libraries were made separately by chain-specific third strand synthesis with multiplexing indices. TCRdb processed the 5' RACE reads anew with MiXCR; each CDR3 protein has one entry. The table includes almost 25,000 distinct CDR3 sequences, approximately 7.7% detected once. Whole blood was used without fractionation, so all unsorted peripheral T cells were included. The sample holds many counts of this clonotype. Its antigen remains unidentified. The TCR was taken from an adult in good health. The source material was blood.

Written as DNA, the CDR3 is TGTGCCAGCAGCCCAGGAAGGTCACCCTACGAGCAGTACTTC. Translating gives CASSPGRSPYEQYF. The J gene is TRBJ2-7, the V gene TRBV7-3; no reliable D call. Trimming stripped 5 bases from V and 2 bases from J, with 13 bases between. Looked up from germline, CDR1 is SGHTA and CDR2 is FQGTGA. The CDR3 length is 14 residues.